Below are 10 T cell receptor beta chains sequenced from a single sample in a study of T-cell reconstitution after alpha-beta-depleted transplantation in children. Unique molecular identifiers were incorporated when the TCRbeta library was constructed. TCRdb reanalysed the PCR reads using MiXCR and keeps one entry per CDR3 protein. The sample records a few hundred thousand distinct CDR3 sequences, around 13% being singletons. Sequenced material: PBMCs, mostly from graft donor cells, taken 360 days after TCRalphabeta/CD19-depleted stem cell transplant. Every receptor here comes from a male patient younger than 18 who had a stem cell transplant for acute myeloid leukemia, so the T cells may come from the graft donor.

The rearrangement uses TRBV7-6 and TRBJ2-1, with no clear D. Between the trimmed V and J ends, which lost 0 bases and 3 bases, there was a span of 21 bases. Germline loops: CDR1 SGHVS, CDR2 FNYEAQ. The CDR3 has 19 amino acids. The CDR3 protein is CASSLAIKLETNYYNEQFF. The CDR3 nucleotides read TGTGCCAGCAGCTTAGCTATTAAGCTCGAGACGAATTACTACAATGAGCAGTTCTTC.

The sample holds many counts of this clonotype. In DNA form, the CDR3 reads TGTGCCAGCTCCCTAGCGGGAGAGTCGAATGAGCAGTTCTTC. Amino acids: CASSLAGESNEQFF. V is TRBV18 and J is TRBJ2-1; 10 nucleotides match TRBD2. Germline CDR1 KGHSH, CDR2 LQKENI. The V segment lost 6 bases and the J segment 7 bases; nucleotides outside the gene matches: 6. The CDR3 totals 14 residues.

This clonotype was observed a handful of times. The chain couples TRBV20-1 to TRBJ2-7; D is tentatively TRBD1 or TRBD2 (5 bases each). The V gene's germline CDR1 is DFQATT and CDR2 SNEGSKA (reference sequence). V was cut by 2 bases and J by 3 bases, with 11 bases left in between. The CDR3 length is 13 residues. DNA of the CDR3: TGCAGTGCTAGACCGGGACGGTTCTACGAGCAGTACTTC. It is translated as CSARPGRFYEQYF.

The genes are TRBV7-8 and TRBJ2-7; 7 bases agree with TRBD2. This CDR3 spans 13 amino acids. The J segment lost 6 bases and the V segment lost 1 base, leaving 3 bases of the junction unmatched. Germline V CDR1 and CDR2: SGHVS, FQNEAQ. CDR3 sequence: CASSLGGGVEQYF. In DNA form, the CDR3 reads TGTGCCAGCAGCTTAGGGGGGGGGGTCGAGCAGTACTTC.

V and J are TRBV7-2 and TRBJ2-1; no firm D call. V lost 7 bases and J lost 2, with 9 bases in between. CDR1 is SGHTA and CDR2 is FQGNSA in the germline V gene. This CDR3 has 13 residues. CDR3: CASTPPAYNEQFF. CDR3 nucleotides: TGTGCCAGCACCCCACCGGCCTACAATGAGCAGTTCTTC.

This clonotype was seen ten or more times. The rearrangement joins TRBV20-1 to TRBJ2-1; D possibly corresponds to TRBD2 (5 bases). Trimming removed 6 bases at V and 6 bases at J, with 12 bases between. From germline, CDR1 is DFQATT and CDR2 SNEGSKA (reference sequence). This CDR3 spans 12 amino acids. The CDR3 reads CSAQRGLNEQFF. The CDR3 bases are TGCAGTGCCCAGAGAGGGCTCAATGAGCAGTTCTTC.

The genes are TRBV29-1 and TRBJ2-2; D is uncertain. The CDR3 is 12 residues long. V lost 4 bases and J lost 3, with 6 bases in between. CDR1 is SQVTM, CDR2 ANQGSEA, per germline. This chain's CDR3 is CSVASYTGELFF. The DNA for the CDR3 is TGCAGCGTTGCATCTTACACCGGGGAGCTGTTTTTT.

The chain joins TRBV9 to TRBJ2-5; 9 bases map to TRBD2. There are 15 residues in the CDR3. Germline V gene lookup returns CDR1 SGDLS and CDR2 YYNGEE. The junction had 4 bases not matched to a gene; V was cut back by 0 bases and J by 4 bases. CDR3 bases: TGTGCCAGCAGCGTAGTAGCGGGAGTGGTAGAGACCCAGTACTTC. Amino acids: CASSVVAGVVETQYF.

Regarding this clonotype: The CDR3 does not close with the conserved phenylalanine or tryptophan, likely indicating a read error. The CDR3 spells CASSFGQGIGGYTY. The CDR3 DNA is TGTGCCAGCAGTTTCGGCCAGGGTATCGGGGGCTACACCTAC. This chain connects TRBV12-3 or TRBV12-4 to TRBJ1-2, with D possibly matching TRBD1 (5 bases). The CDR3 sequence is 14 residues long. V gave up 3 bases and J gave up 8 bases, with 16 bases separating them.

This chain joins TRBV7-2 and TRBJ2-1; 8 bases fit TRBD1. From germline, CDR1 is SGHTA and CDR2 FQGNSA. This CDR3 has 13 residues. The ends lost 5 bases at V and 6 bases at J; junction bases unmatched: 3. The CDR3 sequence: CASSVTGVNEQFF. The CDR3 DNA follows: TGTGCCAGCAGCGTGACAGGGGTCAATGAGCAGTTCTTC.